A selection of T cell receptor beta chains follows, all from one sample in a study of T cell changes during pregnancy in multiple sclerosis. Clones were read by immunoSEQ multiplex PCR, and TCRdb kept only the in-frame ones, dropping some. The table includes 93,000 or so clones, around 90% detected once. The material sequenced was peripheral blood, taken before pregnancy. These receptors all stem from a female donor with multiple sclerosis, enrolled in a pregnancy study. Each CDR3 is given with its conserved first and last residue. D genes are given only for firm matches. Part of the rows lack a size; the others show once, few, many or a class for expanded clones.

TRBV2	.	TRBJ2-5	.	TGTGCCAGCAGGAGGGCTCGGGGAGAGACCCAGTACTTC	CASRRARGETQYF
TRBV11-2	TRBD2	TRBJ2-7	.	TGTGCCAGCAGCTTATCGGGACTAGCGGGAGCCGAGCAGTACTTC	CASSLSGLAGAEQYF
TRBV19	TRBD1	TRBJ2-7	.	TGTGCCAGTAGTATAGATCACAGGGGCGGCGAGCAGTACTTC	CASSIDHRGGEQYF
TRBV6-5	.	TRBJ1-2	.	TGTGCCAGCAGTTCATCATGGGAGGGGGATGGCTACACCTTC	CASSSSWEGDGYTF
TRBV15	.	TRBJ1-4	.	TGTGCCACCAGCAGAATTCGAGGCCCTAATGAAAAACTGTTTTTT	CATSRIRGPNEKLFF
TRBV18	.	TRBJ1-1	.	TGTGCCAGCTCACCTGGGCAGGGTGTTGAAGCTTTCTTT	CASSPGQGVEAFF
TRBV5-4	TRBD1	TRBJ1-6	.	TGTGCCAGCAGCACGGACAGGGGGAATTCACCCCTCCACTTT	CASSTDRGNSPLHF
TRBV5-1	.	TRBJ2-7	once	TGCGCCAGCAGCTTGACCTTGAGCTCCTACGAGCAGTACTTC	CASSLTLSSYEQYF
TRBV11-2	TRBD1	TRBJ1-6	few	TGTGCCAGCAGCTTAGCGGGACAGGGGTATTCACCCCTCCACTTT	CASSLAGQGYSPLHF
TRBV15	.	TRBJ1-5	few	TGTGCCACCAGCCTTCAGGGGAGTCAGCCCCAGCATTTT	CATSLQGSQPQHF
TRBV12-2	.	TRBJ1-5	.	TGTGCAAGTCGCTTAGTACTCGGACAGGGATGCAATCAGCCCCAGCATTTT	CASRLVLGQGCNQPQHF
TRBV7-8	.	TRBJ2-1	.	TGTGCCAGCAGCTTACTAGGAAATTCCTACAATGAGCAGTTCTTC	CASSLLGNSYNEQFF
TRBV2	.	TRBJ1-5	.	TGTGCCAGCAGTATAGGTCCGGGGGTCGATCAGCCCCAGCATTTT	CASSIGPGVDQPQHF
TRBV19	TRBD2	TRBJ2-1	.	TGTGCCAGTAAAGGGGACGGGACTAGCGGGAGGGCCATCTACAATGAGCAGTTCTTC	CASKGDGTSGRAIYNEQFF
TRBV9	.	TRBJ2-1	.	TGTGCCAGCAGCGTAGAACTATCCTCCTACAATGAGCAGTTCTTC	CASSVELSSYNEQFF
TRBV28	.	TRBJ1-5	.	TGTGCCAGCAGTTTATTGGGCAGCAATCAGCCCCAGCATTTT	CASSLLGSNQPQHF
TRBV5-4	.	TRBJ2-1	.	TGTGCCAGCAGCCGGAGGTACACCCAGGATGAGCAGTTCTTC	CASSRRYTQDEQFF
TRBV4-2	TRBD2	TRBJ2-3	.	TGTGCCAGCAGCCAATTGACCAAGACTAGCTCCAAGGTCGGGCAGTATTTT	CASSQLTKTSSKVGQYF
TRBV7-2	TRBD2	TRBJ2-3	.	TGTGCCAGCAGCAAGCCGGGACTAGCGGGGGTAACTAGCACAGATACGCAGTATTTT	CASSKPGLAGVTSTDTQYF
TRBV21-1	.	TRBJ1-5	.	TGTGCCAGCAGCAAAGTACCTACAGGGGGCAATCAGCCCCAGCATTTT	CASSKVPTGGNQPQHF
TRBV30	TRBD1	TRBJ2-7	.	TGTGCCTGGAGTTTACAGGGGGCGGGGGAGCAGTACTTC	CAWSLQGAGEQYF
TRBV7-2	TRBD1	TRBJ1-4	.	TGTGCCAGCAGCCCAAGACAGGGGCGTAATGAAAAACTGTTTTTT	CASSPRQGRNEKLFF
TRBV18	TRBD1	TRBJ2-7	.	TGTGCCAGCTCACGATCCGGGACAGGCTCCTACGAGCAGTACTTC	CASSRSGTGSYEQYF
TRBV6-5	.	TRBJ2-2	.	TGTGCCAGCAGTTACATTAGTACCGGGGAGCTGTTTTTT	CASSYISTGELFF
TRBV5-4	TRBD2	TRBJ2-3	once	TGTGCCAGCAGCCTCCCGGAGCTAGCGGGGGTTAATACGCAGTATTTT	CASSLPELAGVNTQYF
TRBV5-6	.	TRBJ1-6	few	TGTGCCAGCAGCTTGGAGGGAGTCACGGGCGGTTCACCCCTCCACTTT	CASSLEGVTGGSPLHF
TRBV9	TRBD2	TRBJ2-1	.	TGTGCCAGCAGCCCGCGACTAGCGGGGGGGCCCTATGAGCAGTTCTTC	CASSPRLAGGPYEQFF
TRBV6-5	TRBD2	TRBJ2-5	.	TGTGCCAGCAGTTACCACACTAGCGGCAGGGAAACCCAGTACTTC	CASSYHTSGRETQYF
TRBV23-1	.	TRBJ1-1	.	TGCGCCAGCCGTTGTCCGACTGAAGCTTTCTTT	CASRCPTEAFF
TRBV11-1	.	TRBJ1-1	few	TGTGCCAGCAGCTTATGGCGGGGCTCTGAAGCTTTCTTT	CASSLWRGSEAFF
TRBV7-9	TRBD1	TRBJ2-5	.	TGTGCCAGCAGCTTAGAGGGACAGAGACCTCAAGAGACCCAGTACTTC	CASSLEGQRPQETQYF
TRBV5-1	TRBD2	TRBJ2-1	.	TGCGCCAGCAACACTTGGACTAGCGGGGCCAATGAGCAGTTCTTC	CASNTWTSGANEQFF
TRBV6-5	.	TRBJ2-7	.	TGTGCCAGCAGTTACAGGGGCTCCTACGAGCAGTACTTC	CASSYRGSYEQYF
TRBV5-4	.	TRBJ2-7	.	TGTGCCAGCAGCCGAGAAGGAGGCCGGCGCGAGCAGTACTTC	CASSREGGRREQYF
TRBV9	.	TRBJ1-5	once	TGTGCCAGCGGGGGGGGTCCTGGGGATCAGCCCCAGCATTTT	CASGGGPGDQPQHF
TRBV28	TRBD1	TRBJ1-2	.	TGTGCCAGCAGTTCAGGGGGGTATGGCTACACCTTC	CASSSGGYGYTF
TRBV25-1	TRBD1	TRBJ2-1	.	TGTGCCAGCAGGCGCCTGGGACAGGGGAATTACAATGAGCAGTTCTTC	CASRRLGQGNYNEQFF
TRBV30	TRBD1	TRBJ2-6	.	TGTGCCTGGGGAAACGGGACAGGGGGCGAAAGGAGTGGGGGGGCCAACGTCCTGACTTTC	CAWGNGTGGERSGGANVLTF
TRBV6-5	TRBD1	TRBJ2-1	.	TGTGCCAGCAGTTACGTTGCAGGGGGCGGAAATGAGCAGTTCTTC	CASSYVAGGGNEQFF
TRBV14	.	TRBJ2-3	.	TGTGCCAGCAGCCAAGCTATGGGCGCAGGGCCAGATACGCAGTATTTT	CASSQAMGAGPDTQYF
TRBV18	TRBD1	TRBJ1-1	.	TGTGCCAGCTCACTAACCGGGACAGGGAACACTGAAGCTTTCTTT	CASSLTGTGNTEAFF
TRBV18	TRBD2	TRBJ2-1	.	TGTGCCAGCTCATCCGGACTAGCGGGATTCAATGAGCAGTTCTTC	CASSSGLAGFNEQFF
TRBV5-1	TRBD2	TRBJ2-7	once	TGCGCCAGCAGCGGGGGGACTAGCGGGGGCAACGAGCAGTACTTC	CASSGGTSGGNEQYF
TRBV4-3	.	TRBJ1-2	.	TGCGCCAGCAGCCAAGATCCGCCAGGGGCCTTCAACTATGGCTACACCTTC	CASSQDPPGAFNYGYTF
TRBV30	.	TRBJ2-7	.	TGTGCCTGGACCCCGGGGCGGGATGGGGACGAGCAGTACTTC	CAWTPGRDGDEQYF
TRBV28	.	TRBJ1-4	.	TGTGCCAGCAGTTTAGGCGGGGCAACTAATGAAAAACTGTTTTTT	CASSLGGATNEKLFF
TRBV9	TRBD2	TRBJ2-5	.	TGTGCCAGCAGCGCATCACTAGCGGGGGTTCAAGAGACCCAGTACTTC	CASSASLAGVQETQYF
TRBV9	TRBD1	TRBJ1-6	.	TGTGCCAGCAGCGTGAGGGGGACAGCTGAAAATTCACCCCTCCACTTT	CASSVRGTAENSPLHF
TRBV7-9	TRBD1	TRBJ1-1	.	TGTGCCAGCAGCTTAGAGGGCAGGGGGGAAGCTTTCTTT	CASSLEGRGEAFF
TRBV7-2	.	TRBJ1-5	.	TGTGCCAGCAGCTTAGCGCTCAGTCAGCCCCAGCATTTT	CASSLALSQPQHF
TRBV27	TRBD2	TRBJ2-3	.	TGTGCCAGCAGGCCTAGCGGGGGAGGAGATACGCAGTATTTT	CASRPSGGGDTQYF
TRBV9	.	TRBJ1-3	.	TGTGCCAGCAGCGGTGGAGCAGGGTCTGGAAACACCATATATTTT	CASSGGAGSGNTIYF
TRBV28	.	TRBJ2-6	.	TGTGCCAGCAGGAGTCCCGGGGCCAACGTCCTGACTTTC	CASRSPGANVLTF
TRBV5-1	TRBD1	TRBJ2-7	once	TGCGCCAGCAGCTATCTTGGGACAGGGTTTTCCTACGAGCAGTACTTC	CASSYLGTGFSYEQYF